This entry is about one T cell receptor (beta chain). Its antigen remains unidentified. This record comes from a study of a mutant IDH1 vaccine in newly diagnosed glioma. The data were produced by immunoSEQ multiplex PCR, yet TCRdb's version contains in-frame clones alone and is incomplete. The table records fewer than 150,000 clones, roughly nine tenths of them present only once. Time point reported: week 11, during vaccination. The vaccine gave 300 ug of a 20-mer mutant IDH1 peptide subcutaneously per dose. Trimming shortened V by 5 bases and J by 1 base, and 15 bases separated the two germline ends. The CDR3 totals 15 residues. Germline assignment: CDR1 SGHNT and CDR2 YYREEE (reference sequence).

This receptor was taken from a woman in her 50s with glioma. The source was PBMCs, collected from a glioma patient whose treatment included an IDH1 peptide vaccine. V is TRBV5-4 and J is TRBJ1-2; D is perhaps TRBD1 (6 bases). The CDR3 DNA reads TGTGCCAGCAGGCCACAGGGTCGGAATAACTATGGCTACACCTTC. Translation gives CASRPQGRNNYGYTF.